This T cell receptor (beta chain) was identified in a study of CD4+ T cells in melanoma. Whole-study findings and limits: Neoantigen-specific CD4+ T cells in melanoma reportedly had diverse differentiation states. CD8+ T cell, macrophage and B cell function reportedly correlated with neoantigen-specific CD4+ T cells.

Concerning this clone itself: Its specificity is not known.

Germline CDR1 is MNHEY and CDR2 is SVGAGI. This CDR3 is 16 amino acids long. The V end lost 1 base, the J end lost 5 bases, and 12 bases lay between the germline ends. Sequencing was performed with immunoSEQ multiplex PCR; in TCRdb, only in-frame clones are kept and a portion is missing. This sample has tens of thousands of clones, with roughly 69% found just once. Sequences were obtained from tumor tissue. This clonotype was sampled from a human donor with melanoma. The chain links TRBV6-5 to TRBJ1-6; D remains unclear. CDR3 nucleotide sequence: TGTGCCAGCAGTTACTTTGTGCCTACGAATAATTCACCCCTCCACTTT. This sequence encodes CASSYFVPTNNSPLHF.